This record concerns one TCR beta chain sequence. Its specificity is unknown. This sample was included in a study of T cell repertoires in cytomegalovirus infection. About the research overall: Indicated by public TCR beta signatures were CMV infection and matching HLA type. Study results and caveats: Clonotypes of TCR beta that were HLA-C-restricted and CMV-specific dominated the ex vivo response. CMV carriers having the relevant HLA were flagged by cumulative public TCR beta family frequency.

TCRdb recomputed calls from the reads with MiXCR, one row per CDR3 protein. The repertoire holds around 440,000 distinct CDR3 sequences, with around 10% as singletons. Germline lookup yields CDR1 SQVTM and CDR2 ANQGSEA. This CDR3 is 14 amino acids long. V lost 5 bases to trimming and J lost 1 base; unmatched junction nucleotides: 6. Sequencing used PBMCs. The chain is built from TRBV29-1 and TRBJ2-3; 7 bases align to TRBD2. This TCR derives from a human donor in good health (CMV status not recorded). Some clones in this sample may be carry-over from other donors' samples. The CDR3 loop reads CSVRLAGGTDTQYF. In nucleotides, the CDR3 is TGCAGCGTTAGGTTAGCGGGCGGCACAGATACGCAGTATTTT.